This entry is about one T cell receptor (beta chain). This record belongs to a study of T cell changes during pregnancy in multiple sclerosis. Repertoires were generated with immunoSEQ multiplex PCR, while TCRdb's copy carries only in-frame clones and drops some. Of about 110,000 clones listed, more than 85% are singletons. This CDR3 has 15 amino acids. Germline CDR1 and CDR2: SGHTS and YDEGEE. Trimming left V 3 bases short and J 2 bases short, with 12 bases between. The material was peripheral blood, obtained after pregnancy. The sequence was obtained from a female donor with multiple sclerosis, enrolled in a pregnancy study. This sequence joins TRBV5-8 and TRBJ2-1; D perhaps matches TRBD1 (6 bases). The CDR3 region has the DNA TGTGCCAGCAGCTCCCAGACAGGCACCTACAATGAGCAGTTCTTC. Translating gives CASSSQTGTYNEQFF.